The T cell receptor (beta chain) described here comes from a study of shared clonotypes between healthy human individuals. Broader study findings: The low donor count limited represented genetic and exposure-history diversity. What naive subsets generally showed was a larger estimated richness than memory subsets showed.

Profiling relied on immunoSEQ multiplex PCR, and the TCRdb table lists in-frame clones only, not all of them. The sample shows roughly 2.2 million clones, roughly 92% of them seen only once. All donors were Caucasian adults living in Nashville, Tennessee. Points on this clone: Its antigen is unknown.

V was clipped by 6 bases and J by 8 bases, with 13 bases between them. This CDR3 contains 12 residues. In germline, CDR1 is SNHLY, CDR2 FYNNEI. The V gene is TRBV2, the J gene TRBJ1-1, with a possible D match to TRBD1 (5 bases). The sequenced material came from naive CD4+ T cells from PBMCs. The subset is: CD45RA+ positively selected. The TCR sequence derives from a man between 18 and 35 years old in good health. Some clones in this sample may be carry-over from other donors' samples. The CDR3 here is CASSRVSQEAFF. The CDR3 DNA is TGTGCCAGCAGCAGGGTGTCCCAAGAAGCTTTCTTT.